Below are 30 T cell receptor beta chains sequenced from a single sample in a study of cytomegalovirus exposure and HLA in healthy donors. This PCR relied on a set of 60 Vbeta primers and 13 Jbeta primers. Generated by immunoSEQ multiplex PCR, the TCRdb table keeps only in-frame clones and is missing some. The sample lists around 180,000 clones; over 60% were seen once. Material: PBMCs. These TCRs come from a middle-aged woman in good health and CMV-seronegative.

The chain recombines TRBV29-1 with TRBJ2-7; 10 bases line up with TRBD2. Germline CDR1 SQVTM, CDR2 ANQGSEA. Trimming cost V 4 bases and J 2 bases; bases outside gene matches: 8. The CDR3 sequence is 15 residues long. In DNA, the CDR3 is TGCAGCGTTGTGCTAGCTCTAGCGGGAGCCTACGAGCAGTACGTC. Translated: CSVVLALAGAYEQYV.

This sequence joins TRBV7-3 and TRBJ2-1; D may be TRBD2 (6 bases). The V end was cut by 3 bases, the J end by 5 bases, with 11 bases between. CDR3 size: 14 residues. In germline, CDR1 is SGHTA, CDR2 FQGTGA. The CDR3: CASSFLARDNEQFF. CDR3 coding DNA: TGTGCCAGCAGCTTCCTAGCGCGGGACAATGAGCAGTTCTTC.

This chain joins TRBV7-3 and TRBJ2-3, with D perhaps matching TRBD2 (6 bases). The CDR3 covers 12 residues. Looked up from germline, CDR1 is SGHTA and CDR2 is FQGTGA. V lost 4 bases, J lost 8 bases, and 10 bases lay in between. CDR3 amino acids: CASSSGGGTQYF. CDR3 in DNA: TGTGCCAGCAGCTCTGGGGGAGGTACGCAGTATTTT.

The CDR3 loop reads CASSLDGGAGNQPQHF. The CDR3 region has the DNA TGCGCCAGCAGCTTGGACGGGGGAGCGGGGAATCAGCCCCAGCATTTT. The V and J genes are TRBV5-1 and TRBJ1-5; a weak D match, TRBD1 (5 bases). V was pared by 0 bases and J by 4 bases, with 14 bases between. The germline gives CDR1 SGHRS, CDR2 YFSETQ. This CDR3 is built from 16 residues.

The chain has TRBV30 and TRBJ1-3; D gene uncertain. The CDR3 has 13 residues. CDR1 GTSNPN and CDR2 SVGIG come from the germline V gene (reference sequence). V lost 4 bases and J 2 bases, leaving 9 bases between the germline ends. CDR3 amino acids: CAWTRGTGNTIYF. The CDR3 DNA sequence: TGTGCCTGGACAAGAGGAACTGGAAACACCATATATTTT.

This chain connects TRBV2 to TRBJ2-1; 8 bases map to TRBD2. V lost 7 bases and J lost 1; bases outside the gene matches: 9. Germline V lookup: CDR1 SNHLY, CDR2 FYNNEI. The CDR3 is 16 residues long. The chain's CDR3 is CASTGREAESYNEQFF. In nucleotides, the CDR3 is TGTGCCAGCACGGGGCGGGAGGCAGAGTCCTACAATGAGCAGTTCTTC. The whole variable domain, filled in from reference TRBV2 and TRBJ2-1, reads EPEVTQTPSHQVTQMGQEVILRCVPISNHLYFYWYRQILGQKVEFLVSFYNNEISEKSEIFDDQFSVERPDGSNFTLKIRSTKLEDSAMYFCASTGREAESYNEQFFGPGTRLTVL.

The chain uses TRBV11-2 and TRBJ1-2; TRBD1 agrees at 7 bases. Trimming removed 2 bases from V and 4 bases from J; junction bases left unmatched: 4. This CDR3 comprises 14 residues. Looked up from germline, CDR1 is SGHAT and CDR2 is FQNNGV. In nucleotides, the CDR3 is TGTGCCAGCAGCTTACCACAGGGGCCCTATGGCTACACCTTC. The encoded protein is CASSLPQGPYGYTF.

The chain is built from TRBV4-3 and TRBJ1-1, with 12 bases aligning to TRBD1. V trimming: 0 bases; J trimming: 8 bases; junction bases outside the gene matches: 4. CDR1 and CDR2 from the germline V gene are LGHNA and YSLEER. The CDR3 loop spans 15 amino acids. Here the CDR3 reads CASSQDWDRGQEAFF. The CDR3 nucleotides read TGCGCCAGCAGCCAAGATTGGGACAGGGGGCAAGAAGCTTTCTTT.

This chain links TRBV10-3 with TRBJ2-3; D might be TRBD2 (6 bases). Germline values: CDR1 ENHRY, CDR2 SYGVKD. With 7 bases removed from V and 1 base from J, the gap between germline ends came to 12 bases. This CDR3 contains 14 residues. DNA of the CDR3: TGTGCCATCAAGAGACTAGAGGGCACAGATACGCAGTATTTT. It encodes CAIKRLEGTDTQYF.

The chain is built from TRBV5-1 and TRBJ2-5; 7 nucleotides align to TRBD2. Trimming cost V 0 bases and J 5 bases; bases outside gene matches: 4. This CDR3 has 14 residues. Germline values: CDR1 SGHRS, CDR2 YFSETQ. The DNA for the CDR3 is TGCGCCAGCAGCTTGGTTATCGGGAGGGAGACCCAGTACTTC. This sequence encodes CASSLVIGRETQYF.

CDR3 sequence reads: CASSSGGGGTEAFF. The DNA of the CDR3 is TGCGCCAGCAGCTCGGGGGGGGGTGGCACTGAAGCTTTCTTT. The chain links TRBV5-1 to TRBJ1-1; D perhaps matches TRBD1 (5 bases). Germline lookup yields CDR1 SGHRS and CDR2 YFSETQ. V lost 3 bases, J lost 4 bases, and 13 bases lay in between. The CDR3 sequence is 14 residues long.

This clone was recorded only once. The chain links TRBV30 to TRBJ1-1, with D hard to call. CDR1 and CDR2 (germline): GTSNPN, SVGIG (reference sequence). This CDR3 is 13 amino acids long. The V and J ends lost 2 bases and 3 bases respectively, with 10 bases between them. The CDR3 loop reads CAWSRGGDTEAFF. CDR3 nucleotides: TGTGCCTGGAGTCGGGGTGGGGACACTGAAGCTTTCTTT.

The rearrangement joins TRBV9 to TRBJ2-3, with D uncertain. The CDR3 loop spans 15 amino acids. The germline CDR1 and CDR2 sequences are SGDLS and YYNGEE. Trimming pared 4 bases from V and 2 bases from J, leaving 14 bases between. For the CDR3, the DNA is TGTGCCAGCAGCACCCATGAGACAAACACAGATACGCAGTATTTT. This sequence encodes CASSTHETNTDTQYF.

J is TRBJ2-1 and V is TRBV10-2; D is unresolved. This CDR3 spans 11 amino acids. Germline V gene sequence: CDR1 WSHSY, CDR2 SAAADI. V was trimmed by 1 base and J by 8 bases, leaving 3 bases between them. The CDR3 DNA follows: TGCGCCAGCAGTGAGTTAGATGAGCAGTTCTTC. This translates into CASSELDEQFF.

CDR3 in amino acids: CASSLRAVNTGELFF. The CDR3 DNA sequence: TGTGCCAGCAGCTTAAGAGCGGTTAACACCGGGGAGCTGTTTTTT. V is TRBV7-9 and J is TRBJ2-2, with a possible D match to TRBD2 (5 bases). Germline values: CDR1 SEHNR, CDR2 FQNEAQ (reference sequence). V was clipped by 2 bases and J by 2 bases, with 9 bases between them. The CDR3 is 15 amino acids.

The chain has TRBV14 and TRBJ2-7, with 7 bases that match TRBD1. This CDR3 comprises 12 residues. Germline values: CDR1 SGHDN, CDR2 FVKESK. V lost 4 bases, J lost 5 bases, and 2 bases stayed unmatched. The CDR3 is CASSPGGNEQYF. The CDR3 nucleotides read TGTGCCAGCAGCCCAGGGGGTAACGAGCAGTACTTC.

The genes are TRBV28 and TRBJ1-1; 7 nucleotides align to TRBD1. With V trimmed by 6 bases and J by 1 base, 5 bases remained unmatched. This CDR3 spans 14 amino acids. The germline gives CDR1 MDHEN, CDR2 SYDVKM. CDR3 coding DNA: TGTGCCAGCAGACCGACAGGGAGGAACACTGAAGCTTTCTTT. Protein product: CASRPTGRNTEAFF.

The chain couples TRBV14 to TRBJ1-5; D is ambiguous. CDR3 length: 14 residues. The V gene's germline CDR1 is SGHDN and CDR2 FVKESK. Deletions cut 1 base from V and 5 bases from J, with 9 bases between. The CDR3 coding sequence is TGTGCCAGCAGCCAAGGGACTTATCATCAGCCCCAGCATTTT. This encodes CASSQGTYHQPQHF. Looking up the rest from reference TRBV14 and TRBJ1-5 gives the full variable domain: EAGVTQFPSHSVIEKGQTVTLRCDPISGHDNLYWYRRVMGKEIKFLLHFVKESKQDESGMPNNRFLAERTGGTYSTLKVQPAELEDSGVYFCASSQGTYHQPQHFGDGTRLSIL.

This sequence joins TRBV4-2 and TRBJ1-2; TRBD1 agrees at 7 bases. The CDR3 runs 18 residues. Germline V gene data show CDR1 as LGHNA and CDR2 as YNFKEQ. Trimming at V came to 1 base and at J to 4 bases, leaving 15 bases not matched to a gene. The CDR3 reads CASSQVQGQAHRGYGYTF. CDR3 sequence (DNA): TGTGCCAGCAGCCAAGTCCAAGGACAGGCTCATCGGGGCTATGGCTACACCTTC.

The V call is TRBV5-6, the J call TRBJ2-4; 13 bases are shared with TRBD2. Germline-derived CDR1 and CDR2 are SGHDT and YYEEEE. The CDR3 is 18 residues long. The V segment lost 4 bases and the J segment 1 base; nucleotides outside the gene matches: 8. CDR3 in DNA: TGTGCCAGCAGCAGACGGACTAGCGGGAGTCTGGCCAAAAACATTCAGTACTTC. Protein: CASSRRTSGSLAKNIQYF.

The chain has TRBV7-6 and TRBJ2-1; D is possibly TRBD2 (6 bases). Trimming stripped 5 bases from V and 12 bases from J, with 14 bases between. This CDR3 is built from 12 residues. Germline CDR1 and CDR2: SGHVS and FNYEAQ. CDR3 in amino acids: CASSAWTGGQFF. The CDR3 nucleotides are TGTGCCAGCAGCGCCTGGACCGGGGGGCAGTTCTTC.

This sequence joins TRBV29-1 and TRBJ2-4; perhaps TRBD1 as D (6 bases). The V end was cut by 3 bases, the J end by 3 bases, with 12 bases between. The CDR3 spans 14 residues. From germline, CDR1 is SQVTM and CDR2 ANQGSEA. CDR3 DNA sequence: TGCAGCGTTGAGAAAGGGGGTGACAAAAACATTCAGTACTTC. Its protein product is CSVEKGGDKNIQYF.

The CDR3 loop is CASSLDGSRDGELFF. Here the CDR3 DNA reads TGTGCCAGCAGCTTGGACGGGAGTCGGGACGGGGAGCTGTTTTTT. V usage is TRBV5-4 and J usage is TRBJ2-2, with a weak D call TRBD2 (6 bases). Germline V gene lookup returns CDR1 SGHNT and CDR2 YYREEE (reference sequence). The CDR3 sequence is 15 residues long. Trimming removed 0 bases at V and 7 bases at J, with 13 bases between.

A few counts support this clone. CDR3 region: CASSWEIYQPQHF. The CDR3 nucleotides read TGTGCCAGCAGCTGGGAGATATATCAGCCCCAGCATTTT. The rearrangement uses TRBV27 and TRBJ1-5; D uncertain. V was clipped by 6 bases and J by 5 bases, with 11 bases between them. This CDR3 contains 13 residues. CDR1 and CDR2 (germline): MNHEY, SMNVEV (reference sequence).

This chain uses TRBV6-6 with TRBJ2-1; 9 nucleotides align to TRBD2. CDR1 MNHNY and CDR2 SVGAGI come from the germline V gene (reference sequence). V trimming: 6 bases; J trimming: 7 bases; junction bases outside the gene matches: 7. This CDR3 is built from 14 residues. CDR3 amino acids: CASRPSGRNNEQFF. The DNA for the CDR3 is TGTGCCAGCAGACCAAGCGGGAGGAATAATGAGCAGTTCTTC.

This chain joins TRBV19 and TRBJ1-1, with D possibly matching TRBD1 (5 bases). CDR1 is LNHDA, CDR2 SQIVND, per germline (reference sequence). Trimming cost V 8 bases and J 1 base, with 11 bases left between them. The CDR3 consists of 13 residues. The CDR3 sequence is CASSDSSNTEAFF. Written as DNA, the CDR3 is TGTGCCAGTTCAGACAGCTCGAACACTGAAGCTTTCTTT.

This clone was recorded once. This CDR3 is CASSSGGFSTDTQYF. The CDR3 DNA sequence: TGCGCCAGCAGCTCAGGGGGCTTCAGCACAGATACGCAGTATTTT. The rearrangement uses TRBV10-1 and TRBJ2-3; 8 bases map to TRBD1. The CDR3 has 15 residues. With 6 bases clipped from V and 0 bases from J, the junction kept 5 bases outside the gene matches. Per germline, CDR1 WNHNN and CDR2 SYGVQD (reference sequence).

The chain links TRBV5-4 to TRBJ2-1; 11 bases match TRBD2. This CDR3 region has 16 residues. J was trimmed by 2 bases and V by 4 bases; bases with no gene match: 5. The germline V gene has CDR1 SGHNT and CDR2 YYREEE (reference sequence). CDR3: CASSTGTSGPYNEQFF. Here the CDR3 DNA reads TGTGCCAGCAGCACCGGGACTAGCGGACCCTACAATGAGCAGTTCTTC.

The chain has TRBV5-1 and TRBJ2-3; 7 positions match TRBD2. The CDR3 is 16 amino acids. The germline gives CDR1 SGHRS, CDR2 YFSETQ. Unmatched junction bases numbered 6, after V lost 0 bases and J lost 2 bases. The CDR3 loop is CASSLETGGYTDTQYF. The CDR3 DNA reads as TGCGCCAGCAGCTTGGAAACGGGAGGATACACAGATACGCAGTATTTT.

The V call is TRBV5-4, the J call TRBJ2-4, with 7 bases matching TRBD1. CDR1 is SGHNT, CDR2 YYREEE, per germline (reference sequence). V lost 3 bases, J lost 5 bases, and 5 bases stayed unmatched. The CDR3 totals 14 residues. CDR3 region: CASSSQGFENIQYF. The CDR3 DNA reads TGTGCCAGCAGCTCACAGGGGTTTGAAAACATTCAGTACTTC.